These T cell receptor beta chains were read from a single sample in a study of T cell changes during pregnancy in multiple sclerosis. TCRdb's table, derived via immunoSEQ multiplex PCR, lists solely in-frame clones and lacks some. The sample yields under 55,000 clones, 93% seen once. Sequenced material: peripheral blood, taken in the second trimester of pregnancy. The origin of the receptors is a female donor with multiple sclerosis, enrolled in a pregnancy study. Both conserved end residues are part of each CDR3. The D gene is left open where the match is weak. A clone size is listed for some rows: how often the clone was seen (once, few, many), or a class if it is expanded.

cdr3_aa cdr3_nt j_call clone_size v_call d_call
CASSLSQGQPQHF TGTGCCAGCAGTTTATCGCAGGGACAGCCCCAGCATTTT TRBJ1-5 - TRBV27 -
CASTGTSGNNEQFF TGTGCCAGCACCGGGACTAGCGGAAACAATGAGCAGTTCTTC TRBJ2-1 once TRBV7-2 TRBD2
CASSFSRAEAFF TGTGCCAGCAGCTTTTCGAGAGCTGAAGCTTTCTTT TRBJ1-1 - TRBV5-4 -
CASSQVQTGTKYEQYF TGCGCCAGCAGCCAAGTCCAAACCGGGACTAAATACGAGCAGTACTTC TRBJ2-7 - TRBV4-3 TRBD2
CSASTGREQYF TGCAGTGCATCGACAGGCCGCGAGCAGTACTTC TRBJ2-7 - TRBV20-1 -
CASSDSMGQGYEKLFF TGCGCCAGCAGCGACTCGATGGGACAGGGTTATGAAAAACTGTTTTTT TRBJ1-4 - TRBV4-1 TRBD1
CAWSVVAGVIDTQYF TGTGCCTGGAGTGTAGTAGCGGGAGTTATAGATACGCAGTATTTT TRBJ2-3 - TRBV30 TRBD2
CASRRTGHSTDTQYF TGTGCCAGCAGGCGGACAGGGCATAGCACAGATACGCAGTATTTT TRBJ2-3 - TRBV28 TRBD1
CATGDSLSGNTIYF TGTGCCACCGGAGACAGCCTCTCTGGAAACACCATATATTTT TRBJ1-3 - TRBV10-3 -
CASSPTGTSGETQYF TGCGCCAGCAGCCCAACCGGGACTAGCGGGGAGACCCAGTACTTC TRBJ2-5 once TRBV4-1 TRBD2
CASSWSRPDSFGYTF TGTGCCAGCAGCTGGTCCAGGCCAGATTCCTTCGGCTACACCTTC TRBJ1-2 - TRBV7-9 -
CASSQDGTGLGEQYF TGCGCCAGCAGCCAAGATGGTACAGGGCTGGGGGAGCAGTACTTC TRBJ2-7 - TRBV4-1 -
CASSHGESYNEQFF TGTGCCAGTAGTCACGGAGAGTCCTACAATGAGCAGTTCTTC TRBJ2-1 - TRBV19 -
CASAQGWNEQFF TGTGCTAGTGCCCAGGGGTGGAATGAGCAGTTCTTC TRBJ2-1 - TRBV12-5 -